The clone carrying this T cell receptor (beta chain) appeared a few times. Repertoires were generated with immunoSEQ multiplex PCR, while TCRdb's copy carries only in-frame clones and drops some. Of several thousand clones in the sample, roughly 63% were seen once. The germline CDR1 and CDR2 sequences are DFQATT and SNEGSKA (reference sequence). With 5 bases removed from V and 7 bases from J, the gap between germline ends came to 8 bases. The CDR3 length is 10 residues. The data originate from a study of T cell repertoires in urothelial bladder cancer. Sample: tumor-infiltrating cells from bladder cancer. J is TRBJ1-1 and V is TRBV20-1; tentatively, D is TRBD1 (5 bases). The sequence derives from a human donor with urothelial carcinoma. This CDR3 is CSAPDSEAFF. The CDR3, as DNA: TGCAGTGCTCCCGACAGTGAAGCTTTCTTT.